This entry is about one T cell receptor (beta chain). Its antigen is currently unknown. Naive CD45RA+ and memory CD45RA-negative subsets were split from CD4+ cells. Here immunoSEQ multiplex PCR was the method, and the copy in TCRdb shows in-frame clones only, minus some. The table has 2 million to 2.5 million clones, nearly 97% seen once; the top ten hold around 0.13%. These data originate in a study of shared clonotypes between healthy human individuals. Findings of the study overall: With a handful of donors compared, 5% to 5.5% of naive CD4 clonotypes were shared. Despite large depth, sorted-subset datasets appeared incompletely sequenced.

The CDR3 loop spans 14 amino acids. V shed 10 bases and J 1 base; nucleotides not matched to a gene: 9. Germline V gives CDR1 MNHEY, CDR2 SMNVEV (reference sequence). The sequence was obtained from a man aged 18 to 29 in good health. Sequencing input: naive CD4+ T cells sorted from blood. The subset is: CD45RA+ positively selected. The chain carries TRBV27 and TRBJ1-2, with 7 bases that match TRBD1. The CDR3 DNA reads TGTGCCACTAAGCGGGACAGCAATAACTATGGCTACACCTTC. This sequence encodes CATKRDSNNYGYTF.